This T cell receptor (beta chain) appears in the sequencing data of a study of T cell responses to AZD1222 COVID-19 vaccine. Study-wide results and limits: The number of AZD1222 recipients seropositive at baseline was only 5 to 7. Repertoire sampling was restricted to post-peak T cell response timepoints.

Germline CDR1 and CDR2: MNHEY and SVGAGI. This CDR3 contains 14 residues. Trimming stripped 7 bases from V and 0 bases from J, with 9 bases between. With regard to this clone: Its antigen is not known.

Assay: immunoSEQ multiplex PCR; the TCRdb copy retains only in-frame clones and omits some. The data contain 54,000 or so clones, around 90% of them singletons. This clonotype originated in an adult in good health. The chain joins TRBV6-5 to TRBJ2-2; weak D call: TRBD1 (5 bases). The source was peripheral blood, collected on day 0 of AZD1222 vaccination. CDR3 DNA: TGTGCCAGCACGGACATCCCGAACACCGGGGAGCTGTTTTTT. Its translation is CASTDIPNTGELFF.